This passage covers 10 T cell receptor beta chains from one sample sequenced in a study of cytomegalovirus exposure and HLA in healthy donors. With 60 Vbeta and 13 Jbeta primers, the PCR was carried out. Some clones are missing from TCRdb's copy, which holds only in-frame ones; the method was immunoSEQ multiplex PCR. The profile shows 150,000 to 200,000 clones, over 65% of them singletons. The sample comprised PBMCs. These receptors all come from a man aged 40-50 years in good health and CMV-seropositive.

CDR3 sequence (DNA): TGTGCCAGCAGTGGACCCACAGGGCCCACGGCCCAGCATTTT. This sequence encodes CASSGPTGPTAQHF. The chain recombines TRBV6-5 with TRBJ1-5; TRBD1 might be the D (6 bases). Germline values: CDR1 MNHEY, CDR2 SVGAGI. Deletions cut 5 bases from V and 11 bases from J, with 19 bases between. The CDR3 sequence is 14 residues long.

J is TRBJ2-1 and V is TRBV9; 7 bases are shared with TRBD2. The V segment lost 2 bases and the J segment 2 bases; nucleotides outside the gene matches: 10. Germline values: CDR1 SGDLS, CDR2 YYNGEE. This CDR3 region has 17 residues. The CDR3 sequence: CASSVAGAYNTYNEQFF. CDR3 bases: TGTGCCAGCAGCGTGGCGGGAGCGTATAACACCTACAATGAGCAGTTCTTC.

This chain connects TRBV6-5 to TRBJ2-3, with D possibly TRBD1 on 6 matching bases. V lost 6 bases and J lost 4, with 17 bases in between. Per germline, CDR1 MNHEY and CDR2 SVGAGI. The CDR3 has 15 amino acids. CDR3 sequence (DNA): TGTGCCAGCAGGGTAGTACAGGGTGCGGCAGATACGCAGTATTTT. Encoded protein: CASRVVQGAADTQYF.

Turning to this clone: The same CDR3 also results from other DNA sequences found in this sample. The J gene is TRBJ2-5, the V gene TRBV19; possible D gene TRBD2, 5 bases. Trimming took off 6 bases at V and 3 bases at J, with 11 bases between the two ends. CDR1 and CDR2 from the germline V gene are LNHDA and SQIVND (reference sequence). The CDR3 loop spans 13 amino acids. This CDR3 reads CASRRTGEETQYF. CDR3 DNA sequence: TGTGCCAGTAGGCGGACTGGGGAAGAGACCCAGTACTTC.

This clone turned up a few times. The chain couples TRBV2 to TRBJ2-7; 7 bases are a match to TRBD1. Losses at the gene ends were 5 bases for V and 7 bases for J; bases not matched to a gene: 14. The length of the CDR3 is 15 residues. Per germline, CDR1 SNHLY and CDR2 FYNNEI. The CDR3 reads CASSTPGQRIQEQYF. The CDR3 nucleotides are TGTGCCAGCAGTACTCCGGGACAGAGAATTCAGGAGCAGTACTTC.

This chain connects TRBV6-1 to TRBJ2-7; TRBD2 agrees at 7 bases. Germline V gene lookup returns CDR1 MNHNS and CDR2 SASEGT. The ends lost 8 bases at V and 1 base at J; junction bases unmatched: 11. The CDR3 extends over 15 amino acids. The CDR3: CASREAPLGSYEQYF. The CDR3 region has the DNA TGTGCCAGCCGGGAGGCCCCTTTAGGGTCCTACGAGCAGTACTTC.

The CDR3 protein is CASGRDIGDQPQHF. Written as DNA, the CDR3 is TGTGCCAGCGGCCGGGACATTGGGGATCAGCCCCAGCATTTT. The rearrangement joins TRBV6-5 to TRBJ1-5, with D maybe TRBD1 (6 bases). Germline lookup yields CDR1 MNHEY and CDR2 SVGAGI. Trimming took off 8 bases at V and 5 bases at J, with 16 bases between the two ends. This CDR3 region has 14 residues.

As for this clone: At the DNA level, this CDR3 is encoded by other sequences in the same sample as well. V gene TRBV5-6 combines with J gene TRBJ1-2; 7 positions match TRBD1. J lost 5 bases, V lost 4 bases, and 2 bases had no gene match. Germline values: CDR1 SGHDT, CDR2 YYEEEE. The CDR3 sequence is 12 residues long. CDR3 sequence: CASSLQGYGYTF. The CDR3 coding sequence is TGTGCCAGCAGCCTACAGGGGTATGGCTACACCTTC.

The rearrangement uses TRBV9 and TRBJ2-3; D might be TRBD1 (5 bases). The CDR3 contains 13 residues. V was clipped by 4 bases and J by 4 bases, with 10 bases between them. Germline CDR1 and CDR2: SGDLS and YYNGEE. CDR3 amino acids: CASSLTGADTQYF. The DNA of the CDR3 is TGTGCCAGCAGCCTTACAGGTGCAGATACGCAGTATTTT.

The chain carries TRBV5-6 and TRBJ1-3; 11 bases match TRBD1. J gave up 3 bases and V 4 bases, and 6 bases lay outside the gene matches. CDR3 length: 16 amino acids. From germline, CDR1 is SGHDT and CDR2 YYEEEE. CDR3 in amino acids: CASSPDRGQVGNTIYF. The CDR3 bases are TGTGCCAGCAGCCCGGACAGGGGGCAGGTTGGAAACACCATATATTTT.